This T cell receptor beta chain was sequenced for a study of cytomegalovirus exposure and HLA in healthy donors. Broader study findings: Specific recognition of CMV antigens was confirmed in vitro for a few chains (all CMV-associated). The study put 150 to 200 TCR beta chains on its list as cytomegalovirus-associated. Common viral pathogens (according to a later analysis) appeared linked to several of the most significant clusters.

As concerns this clone: The antigen remains unidentified.

Primers for the PCR totalled 60 Vbeta and 13 Jbeta. Only in-frame clones appear in the TCRdb table, and some are missing; sequencing was by immunoSEQ multiplex PCR. In all, the sample yields 100,000 to 150,000 clones. The CDR3 totals 17 residues. The germline V gene encodes CDR1 LGHNA and CDR2 YNFKEQ. The V gene lost 1 base and the J gene lost 0 bases, with 13 bases spanning the gap. The TCR sequence derives from a man aged 35 to 55 in good health and CMV-seronegative. The sequenced sample was PBMCs. The rearrangement links TRBV4-2 to TRBJ1-3; maybe TRBD1 (5 bases). The CDR3 DNA sequence: TGTGCCAGCAGCCAAGGTCTTTCACAGGTCTCTGGAAACACCATATATTTT. It specifies CASSQGLSQVSGNTIYF.